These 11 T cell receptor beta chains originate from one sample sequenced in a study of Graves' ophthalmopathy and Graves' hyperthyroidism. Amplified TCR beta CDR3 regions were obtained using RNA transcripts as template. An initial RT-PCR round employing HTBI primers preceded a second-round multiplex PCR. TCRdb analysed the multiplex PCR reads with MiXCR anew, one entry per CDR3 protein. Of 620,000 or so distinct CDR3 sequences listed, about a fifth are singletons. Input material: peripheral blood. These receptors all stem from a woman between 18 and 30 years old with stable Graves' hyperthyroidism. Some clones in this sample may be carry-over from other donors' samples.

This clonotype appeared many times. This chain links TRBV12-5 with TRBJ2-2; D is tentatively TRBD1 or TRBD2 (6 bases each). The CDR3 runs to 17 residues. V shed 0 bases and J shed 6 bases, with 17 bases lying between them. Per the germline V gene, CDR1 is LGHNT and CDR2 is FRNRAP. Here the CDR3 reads CASGLVITGAVSGELFF. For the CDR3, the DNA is TGTGCTAGTGGTTTGGTAATAACGGGGGCGGTTTCCGGGGAGCTGTTTTTT.

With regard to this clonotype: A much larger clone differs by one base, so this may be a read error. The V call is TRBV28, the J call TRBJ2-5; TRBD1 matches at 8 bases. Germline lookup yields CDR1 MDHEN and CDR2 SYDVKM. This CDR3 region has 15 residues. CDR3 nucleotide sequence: TGTGCCAGCAGTCCGGGGGACAGGCTGGCGGAGACCCATTACTTC. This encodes CASSPGDRLAETHYF.

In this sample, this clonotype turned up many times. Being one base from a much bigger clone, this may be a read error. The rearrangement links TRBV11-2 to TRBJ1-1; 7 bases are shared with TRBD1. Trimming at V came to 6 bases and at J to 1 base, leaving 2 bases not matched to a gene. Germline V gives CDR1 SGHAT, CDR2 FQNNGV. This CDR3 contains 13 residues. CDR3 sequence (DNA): TGTGCCAGCAGGGGACAGAGGAACACTGAAGCTTTCTTT. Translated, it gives CASRGQRNTEAFF.

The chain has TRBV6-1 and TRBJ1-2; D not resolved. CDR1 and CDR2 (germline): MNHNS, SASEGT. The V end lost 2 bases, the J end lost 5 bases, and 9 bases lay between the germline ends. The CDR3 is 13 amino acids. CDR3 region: CASSEMRFYGYTF. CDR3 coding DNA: TGTGCCAGCAGTGAAATGAGGTTTTATGGCTACACCTTC.

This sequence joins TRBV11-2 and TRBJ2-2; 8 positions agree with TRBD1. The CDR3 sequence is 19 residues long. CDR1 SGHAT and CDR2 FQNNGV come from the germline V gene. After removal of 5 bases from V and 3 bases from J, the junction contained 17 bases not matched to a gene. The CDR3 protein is CASSTLQASGTGDTGELFF. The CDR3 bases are TGTGCCAGCAGCACTCTCCAAGCCTCCGGGACAGGTGACACCGGGGAGCTGTTTTTT.

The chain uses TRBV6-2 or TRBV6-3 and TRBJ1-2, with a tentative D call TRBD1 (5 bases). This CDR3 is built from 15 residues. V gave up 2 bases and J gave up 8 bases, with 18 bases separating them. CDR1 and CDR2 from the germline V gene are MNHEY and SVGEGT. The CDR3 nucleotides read TGTGCCAGCAGTTACACCCCAGGGCGCTCCGGAGGCTACACCTTC. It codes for CASSYTPGRSGGYTF.

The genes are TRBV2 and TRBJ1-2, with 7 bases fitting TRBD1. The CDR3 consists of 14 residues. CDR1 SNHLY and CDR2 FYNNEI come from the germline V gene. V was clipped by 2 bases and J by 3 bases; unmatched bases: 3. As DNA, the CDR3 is TGTGCCAGCAGTGAACAGGGGGTGGACTATGGCTACACCTTC. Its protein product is CASSEQGVDYGYTF.

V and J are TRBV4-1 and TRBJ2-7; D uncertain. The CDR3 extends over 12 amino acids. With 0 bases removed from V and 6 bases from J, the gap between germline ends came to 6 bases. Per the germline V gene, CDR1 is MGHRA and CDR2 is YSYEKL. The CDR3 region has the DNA TGCGCCAGCAGCCAAGACACTGGCGAGCAGTACTTC. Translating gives CASSQDTGEQYF.

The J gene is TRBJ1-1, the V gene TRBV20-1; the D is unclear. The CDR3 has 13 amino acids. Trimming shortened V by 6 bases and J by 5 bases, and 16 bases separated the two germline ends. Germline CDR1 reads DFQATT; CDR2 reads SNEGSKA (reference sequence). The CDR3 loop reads CSARPYPETEAFF. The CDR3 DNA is TGCAGTGCCCGGCCCTATCCGGAGACTGAAGCTTTCTTT.

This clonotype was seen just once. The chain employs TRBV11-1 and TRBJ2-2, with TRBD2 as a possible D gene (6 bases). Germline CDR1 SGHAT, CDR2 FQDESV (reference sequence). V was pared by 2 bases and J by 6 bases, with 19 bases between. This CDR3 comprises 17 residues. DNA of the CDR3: TGTGCCAGCAGCTTAACGGTCACGGGAGCAGGGTCCGGGGAGCTGTTTTTT. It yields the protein CASSLTVTGAGSGELFF.

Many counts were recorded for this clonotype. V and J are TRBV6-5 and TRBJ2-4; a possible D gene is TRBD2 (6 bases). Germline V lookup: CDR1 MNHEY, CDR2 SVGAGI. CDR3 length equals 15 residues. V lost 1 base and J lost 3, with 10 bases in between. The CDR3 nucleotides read TGTGCCAGCAGTTACTACGGGGGAGGCAAAAACATTCAGTACTTC. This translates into CASSYYGGGKNIQYF.